Following are 6 T cell receptor beta chains from one sample sequenced in a study of CD8 T cells in ankylosing spondylitis. The study, taken as a whole, reports: Ankylosing spondylitis blood appeared to carry a characteristic TCR beta motif of eight or nine highly homologous variants.

TCRdb re-derived calls from the 5' RACE reads in MiXCR, one entry per CDR3 protein. The sample holds about 540,000 distinct CDR3 sequences; roughly 13% are singletons and the top ten take about 6.8%. Their specific antigens are unknown. Sequencing used blood, either unsorted or a sorted T cell fraction (not recorded which). The receptor set was obtained from a male donor with ankylosing spondylitis.

This clonotype was seen more than once but under ten times. V usage is TRBV6-2 or TRBV6-3 and J usage is TRBJ1-2; TRBD1 might be the D (6 bases). The CDR3 runs to 16 residues. Looked up from germline, CDR1 is MNHEY and CDR2 is SVGEGT. With 0 bases removed from V and 2 bases from J, the gap between germline ends came to 13 bases. The CDR3, as DNA: TGTGCCAGCAGTTACTCGAGGGGGACGGGAAACTATGGCTACACCTTC. Translated, it gives CASSYSRGTGNYGYTF.

Only a few counts were recorded for this clonotype. The V and J genes are TRBV9 and TRBJ2-2; D remains unclear. The germline V and J ends were trimmed by 0 bases and 4 bases, with 13 bases remaining between them. The CDR3 has 16 amino acids. CDR1 is SGDLS, CDR2 YYNGEE, per germline. This CDR3 reads CASSVDLRRGTGELFF. Written as DNA, the CDR3 is TGTGCCAGCAGCGTAGATTTGCGGAGAGGCACCGGGGAGCTGTTTTTT.

The chain uses TRBV20-1 and TRBJ2-5; D remains unclear. The V end lost 1 base, the J end lost 7 bases, and 13 bases lay between the germline ends. CDR1 is DFQATT, CDR2 SNEGSKA, per germline (reference sequence). CDR3 length: 13 amino acids. CDR3 protein: CSARGVPWGTQYF. The DNA of the CDR3 is TGCAGTGCTAGAGGGGTCCCCTGGGGGACCCAGTACTTC.

The sample holds many counts of this clonotype. The V gene is TRBV20-1, the J gene TRBJ1-5, with D maybe TRBD1 (5 bases). V lost 3 bases, J lost 3 bases, and 21 bases lay in between. This CDR3 is built from 17 residues. Per the germline V gene, CDR1 is DFQATT and CDR2 is SNEGSKA (reference sequence). The CDR3 nucleotides read TGCAGTGCTAGGCCCTCTCAGGTGGGGGTTCACAATCAGCCCCAGCATTTT. Its translation is CSARPSQVGVHNQPQHF.

The chain combines TRBV20-1 with TRBJ2-5, with 8 positions matching TRBD2. CDR1 DFQATT and CDR2 SNEGSKA come from the germline V gene (reference sequence). The CDR3 covers 13 residues. V lost 7 bases and J lost 7; bases outside the gene matches: 11. The CDR3 DNA is TGCAGTGTCCTCAGGACGGGAGGGGGGACCCAGTACTTC. The encoded protein is CSVLRTGGGTQYF.

V is TRBV3-1 and J is TRBJ2-1; the D gene is possibly TRBD2 (5 bases). The V and J ends lost 0 bases and 12 bases respectively, with 12 bases between them. Germline CDR1 reads LGHDT; CDR2 reads YNNKEL (reference sequence). The CDR3 contains 13 residues. CDR3 bases: TGTGCCAGCAGCCAAGACATCCGGGGTGGGCAGTTCTTC. This gives the protein CASSQDIRGGQFF.